Below are 30 T cell receptor beta chains sequenced from a single sample in a study of T cells in Graves' hyperthyroidism and ophthalmopathy. Amplification yielded TCR beta CDR3 regions, with RNA transcripts as the source. The TCR CDR3 was amplified in a first-round RT-PCR using the HTBI primer set. A single record per CDR3 protein comes from TCRdb applying MiXCR to the multiplex PCR reads. The sample includes 530,000 or so distinct CDR3 sequences, roughly a quarter seen only once; the top ten take about 10%. Material for sequencing was blood. These receptors were taken from a woman in her 30s with Graves' ophthalmopathy.

The rearrangement uses TRBV20-1 and TRBJ1-6; TRBD1 might be the D (5 bases). The CDR3 totals 12 residues. The germline V gene encodes CDR1 DFQATT and CDR2 SNEGSKA (reference sequence). V shed 8 bases and J shed 9 bases, with 14 bases lying between them. The DNA for the CDR3 is TGCAGTCCCACAATTCAGGGTTCACCCCTCCACTTT. Translated, it gives CSPTIQGSPLHF.

With regard to this clonotype: A clone one base away is much larger, so this may be a read error. The chain joins TRBV29-1 to TRBJ2-5, with a tentative D call TRBD1 (6 bases). The CDR3 length is 13 residues. CDR1 SQVTM and CDR2 ANQGSEA come from the germline V gene. The CDR3 region is CSVEDRFQETQCF. Here the CDR3 DNA reads TGCAGCGTGGAGGACAGATTCCAAGAGACCCAGTGCTTC. The complete variable domain, with remaining parts taken from reference TRBV29-1 and TRBJ2-5, reads SAVISQKPSRDICQRGTSLTIQCQVDSQVTMMFWYRQQPGQSLTLIATANQGSEATYESGFVIDKFPISRPNLTFSTLTVSNMSPEDSSIYLCSVEDRFQETQCFGPGTRLLVL.

This clonotype has at least ten counts. This sequence joins TRBV19 and TRBJ1-1, with D uncertain. Trimming took 7 bases from V and 1 from J, leaving 10 bases between them. In germline, CDR1 is LNHDA, CDR2 SQIVND (reference sequence). This CDR3 region has 13 residues. The CDR3 DNA reads as TGTGCCAGTACGCGACGGTCGAACACTGAAGCTTTCTTT. Translated, it gives CASTRRSNTEAFF.

This clonotype was counted many times. The chain joins TRBV7-2 to TRBJ2-5; D might be TRBD1 (7 bases). Trimming took 4 bases from V and 7 from J, leaving 19 bases between them. CDR1 is SGHTA, CDR2 FQGNSA, per germline. This CDR3 is built from 15 residues. This CDR3 is CASSSRTGDGRTQYF. In DNA form, the CDR3 reads TGTGCCAGCAGCTCGCGGACAGGCGACGGGAGGACCCAGTACTTC.

This clonotype was seen a handful of times. The chain recombines TRBV2 with TRBJ2-7, with TRBD2 matching over 10 bases. From germline, CDR1 is SNHLY and CDR2 FYNNEI. The CDR3 runs to 15 residues. Trimming removed 4 bases from V and 1 base from J; junction bases left unmatched: 4. CDR3 sequence: CASSALAGESYEQYF. In DNA form, the CDR3 reads TGTGCCAGCAGTGCTCTAGCGGGGGAATCCTACGAGCAGTACTTC.

On this clonotype itself: A junction boundary mismatches the germline segment, possibly from a read error. The gene calls are TRBV12-3 or TRBV12-4 and TRBJ2-2; 8 nucleotides match TRBD2. There are 16 residues in the CDR3. The CDR3 bases are TGTGCCAGTAGTTCGGTAGCGGGGACATACACCGGGGAGCTGTTTTTT. This codes for CASSSVAGTYTGELFF.

This clonotype has more than one count but fewer than ten. A much bigger clone sits one base away, suggesting this may be a read error. V usage is TRBV6-1 and J usage is TRBJ2-4, with 10 bases identical to TRBD1. This CDR3 has 15 amino acids. Germline V gene data show CDR1 as MNHNS and CDR2 as SASEGT. This chain's CDR3 is CASTRDRGGKNIKYF. Written as DNA, the CDR3 is TGTGCCAGCACCCGGGACAGGGGAGGCAAAAACATTAAGTACTTC.

In this sample, this clonotype turned up many times. This sequence joins TRBV6-1 and TRBJ2-6, with D perhaps TRBD1 (5 bases). V was pared by 3 bases and J by 2 bases, with 11 bases between. Germline values: CDR1 MNHNS, CDR2 SASEGT. The CDR3 is made up of 16 amino acids. Here the CDR3 reads CASSEGQVPGANVLTF. In nucleotides, the CDR3 is TGTGCCAGCAGTGAGGGGCAAGTCCCTGGGGCCAACGTCCTGACTTTC.

The genes are TRBV25-1 and TRBJ1-5; the match to TRBD1 covers 7 bases. This CDR3 region has 13 residues. Germline lookup yields CDR1 MGHDK and CDR2 SYGVNS. J gave up 6 bases and V 7 bases, and 6 bases lay outside the gene matches. The CDR3: CASTTGYGQPQHF. Here the CDR3 DNA reads TGTGCCAGCACGACAGGGTACGGTCAGCCCCAGCATTTT.

This clonotype was seen just once. The gene calls are TRBV7-3 and TRBJ1-1, with D unclear. The CDR3 has 13 residues. Per germline, CDR1 SGHTA and CDR2 FQGTGA. V was cut by 5 bases and J by 9 bases, with 16 bases left in between. In DNA form, the CDR3 reads TGTGCCAGCAGCCCACTGCCCGGATTGAAAGCTTTCTTT. Its translation is CASSPLPGLKAFF.

This clonotype was seen more than once but under ten times. The rearrangement uses TRBV30 and TRBJ2-5; no reliable D call. Per germline, CDR1 GTSNPN and CDR2 SVGIG (reference sequence). Trimming pared 0 bases from V and 1 base from J, leaving 12 bases between. The CDR3 totals 15 residues. In nucleotides, the CDR3 is TGTGCCTGGAGTGTACACCAGAACAGCCAAGAGACCCAGTACTTC. Protein product: CAWSVHQNSQETQYF.

This clonotype was observed at least ten times. The J gene is TRBJ1-2, the V gene TRBV20-1, with D maybe TRBD1 (6 bases). Germline CDR1 and CDR2: DFQATT and SNEGSKA (reference sequence). The V end lost 6 bases, the J end lost 8 bases, and 25 bases lay between the germline ends. CDR3 length: 15 amino acids. CDR3 DNA sequence: TGCAGTGCAAAACTCCCCAACAGGGCAGCTTACGGCTACACCTTC. Translating gives CSAKLPNRAAYGYTF.

This clonotype occurred a few times. Relative to the germline gene, one junction end is altered; a read error may explain this. The V and J genes are TRBV19 and TRBJ2-2; maybe TRBD2 (5 bases). CDR3 length equals 13 residues. From germline, CDR1 is LNHDA and CDR2 SQIVND (reference sequence). CDR3 nucleotides: TGTGCCAGTAGCAGTACTTCCACCGGGGAGCTGTGTTTT. Amino acid sequence: CASSSTSTGELCF.

This clonotype was seen a few times. This chain connects TRBV20-1 to TRBJ2-5; possible D gene TRBD1, 5 bases. Trimming left V 0 bases short and J 0 bases short, with 8 bases between. This CDR3 region has 14 residues. The V gene's germline CDR1 is DFQATT and CDR2 SNEGSKA (reference sequence). CDR3 bases: TGCAGTGCTAGAGATACAGGAGACCAAGAGACCCAGTACTTC. Translating gives CSARDTGDQETQYF.

This clonotype showed up many times. V and J are TRBV12-5 and TRBJ1-2; TRBD1 aligns across 7 bases. The CDR3 sequence is 20 residues long. CDR1 LGHNT and CDR2 FRNRAP come from the germline V gene. J gave up 4 bases and V 3 bases, and 23 bases lay outside the gene matches. The CDR3 nucleotides are TGTGCTAGTGGTTTTGTCTCCTTAGACGACTTTGCCGGGACAGCCTATGGCTACACCTTC. As protein: CASGFVSLDDFAGTAYGYTF.

There are many counts of this clonotype. CDR3 coding DNA: TGTGCCACCGGGAGACAGGTGGAGCTGTTTTTT. It translates to CATGRQVELFF. The chain is built from TRBV12-3 or TRBV12-4 and TRBJ2-2; D is possibly TRBD1 or TRBD2 (6 bases each). V dropped 10 bases and J dropped 10 bases, with 13 bases sitting between them. The CDR3 is 11 residues long.

This clonotype has ten or more counts. This chain links TRBV27 with TRBJ2-5, with D uncertain. Trimming left V 7 bases short and J 4 bases short, with 10 bases between. The V gene's germline CDR1 is MNHEY and CDR2 SMNVEV (reference sequence). The CDR3 has 12 amino acids. The CDR3 DNA reads as TGTGCCAGCAAACCCGATGGAGAGACCCAGTACTTC. Translation: CASKPDGETQYF.

The V and J genes are TRBV30 and TRBJ2-2; D not resolved. Trimming left V 4 bases short and J 4 bases short, with 13 bases between. The length of the CDR3 is 14 residues. Germline lookup yields CDR1 GTSNPN and CDR2 SVGIG (reference sequence). The CDR3 region has the DNA TGTGCCTGGACCACCGGACGGACCACCGGGGAGCTGTTTTTT. Amino acid sequence: CAWTTGRTTGELFF.

This chain joins TRBV2 and TRBJ2-2; D possibly corresponds to TRBD1 (6 bases). Germline CDR1 reads SNHLY; CDR2 reads FYNNEI. The V end lost 6 bases, the J end lost 4 bases, and 12 bases lay between the germline ends. The CDR3 is made up of 14 amino acids. This CDR3 is CASRQGAVTGELFF. The CDR3 bases are TGTGCCAGCAGACAGGGTGCGGTCACCGGGGAGCTGTTTTTT. The full variable domain, with the rest looked up from reference TRBV2 and TRBJ2-2, is EPEVTQTPSHQVTQMGQEVILRCVPISNHLYFYWYRQILGQKVEFLVSFYNNEISEKSEIFDDQFSVERPDGSNFTLKIRSTKLEDSAMYFCASRQGAVTGELFFGEGSRLTVL.

As for this clonotype: A much larger clone differs from this one at a single base, so this may be a read error. The V and J genes are TRBV12-3 or TRBV12-4 and TRBJ2-3; either TRBD1 or TRBD2 may fit D (5 bases each). This CDR3 region has 14 residues. The V gene lost 8 bases and the J gene lost 2 bases, with 14 bases spanning the gap. Written as DNA, the CDR3 is TGTGCCAGCTCCCTGGGACCCGACACAGATACGCAGTATTTT. Translation gives CASSLGPDTDTQYF.

This chain links TRBV12-3 or TRBV12-4 with TRBJ1-1, with a tentative D call TRBD1 (5 bases). This CDR3 has 15 residues. Trimming removed 0 bases at V and 2 bases at J, with 10 bases between. The DNA for the CDR3 is TGTGCCAGCAGTTTAGCAACAGGAATCAACACTGAAGCTTTCTTT. It encodes CASSLATGINTEAFF.

The V gene is TRBV11-2, the J gene TRBJ2-5, with 7 nucleotides matching TRBD2. Germline V lookup: CDR1 SGHAT, CDR2 FQNNGV. CDR3 length equals 15 residues. V lost 4 bases, J lost 2 bases, and 7 bases stayed unmatched. The CDR3 loop is CASSWVERGQETQYF. The CDR3 nucleotides are TGTGCCAGCAGCTGGGTTGAGCGGGGACAAGAGACCCAGTACTTC. The full variable domain, its missing parts supplied by reference TRBV11-2 and TRBJ2-5, is EAGVAQSPRYKIIEKRQSVAFWCNPISGHATLYWYQQILGQGPKLLIQFQNNGVVDDSQLPKDRFSAERLKGVDSTLKIQPAKLEDSAVYLCASSWVERGQETQYFGPGTRLLVL.

This clonotype was detected ten times or more. The chain uses TRBV6-5 and TRBJ1-1; TRBD1 is a possible D gene (6 bases). CDR3 length: 14 residues. Trimming left V 4 bases short and J 0 bases short, with 9 bases between. Per the germline V gene, CDR1 is MNHEY and CDR2 is SVGAGI. CDR3 in amino acids: CASSWGDMNTEAFF. CDR3 sequence (DNA): TGTGCCAGCAGTTGGGGGGACATGAACACTGAAGCTTTCTTT.

The J gene is TRBJ2-7, the V gene TRBV5-1; D may be TRBD2 (6 bases). CDR1 SGHRS and CDR2 YFSETQ come from the germline V gene. This CDR3 has 13 amino acids. With 0 bases removed from V and 5 bases from J, the gap between germline ends came to 9 bases. Here the CDR3 reads CASSLVGGDEQYF. CDR3 in DNA: TGCGCCAGCAGCTTGGTCGGAGGGGACGAGCAGTACTTC.

V and J are TRBV27 and TRBJ2-7; D call uncertain. Trimming cost V 3 bases and J 0 bases, with 18 bases left between them. The CDR3 contains 17 residues. CDR1 is MNHEY, CDR2 SMNVEV, per germline (reference sequence). The CDR3 DNA reads TGTGCCAGCAGTTTCTCCCTCTCGGACCAGATCTCCTACGAGCAGTACTTC. Amino acid sequence: CASSFSLSDQISYEQYF.

The chain uses TRBV28 and TRBJ2-7; D uncertain. The germline V and J ends were trimmed by 10 bases and 4 bases, with 14 bases remaining between them. The CDR3 has 12 residues. Germline V gene data show CDR1 as MDHEN and CDR2 as SYDVKM. CDR3 protein: CAIGSSRYEQYF. In DNA form, the CDR3 reads TGTGCCATAGGAAGTTCTCGGTACGAGCAGTACTTC.

Many counts were recorded for this clonotype. The genes are TRBV6-5 and TRBJ2-2, with TRBD1 as a possible D gene (5 bases). The CDR3 consists of 15 residues. Germline V gene lookup returns CDR1 MNHEY and CDR2 SVGAGI. V was shortened by 2 bases and J by 7 bases, with 14 bases between the two germline ends. The CDR3 loop is CASSYQGWLGGELFF. The CDR3 DNA sequence: TGTGCCAGCAGTTACCAGGGTTGGTTAGGCGGGGAGCTGTTTTTT.

This clonotype occurred many times. V is TRBV2 and J is TRBJ2-2; TRBD1 might be the D (5 bases). V was cut by 11 bases and J by 4 bases, with 17 bases left in between. This CDR3 region has 14 residues. CDR1 is SNHLY and CDR2 is FYNNEI in the germline V gene. DNA of the CDR3: TGTGCCGGTATAAGGCAGGGTACCACCGGGGAGCTGTTTTTT. As protein: CAGIRQGTTGELFF.

The sample holds a few counts of this clonotype. The V and J genes are TRBV11-1 and TRBJ1-3; the D is unclear. The CDR3 consists of 19 residues. CDR1 is SGHAT, CDR2 FQDESV, per germline (reference sequence). Trimming pared 6 bases from V and 0 bases from J, leaving 24 bases between. The CDR3 loop reads CASSLRHTFQSGSGNTIYF. CDR3 DNA: TGTGCCAGCAGTCTACGTCACACCTTCCAAAGCGGCTCTGGAAACACCATATATTTT.

This clonotype was seen many times. V is TRBV7-9 and J is TRBJ2-7, with 12 bases that match TRBD2. Germline V gene data show CDR1 as SEHNR and CDR2 as FQNEAQ (reference sequence). V trimming: 6 bases; J trimming: 4 bases; junction bases outside the gene matches: 7. This CDR3 comprises 15 residues. CDR3 nucleotide sequence: TGTGCCAGCAGTCAGCCCGGACTAGCGGGGTACGAGCAGTACTTC. It translates to CASSQPGLAGYEQYF.